These T cell receptor beta chains were read from a single sample in a study of CD8+CD57+ T cells in acquired aplastic anemia. TCRdb called the reads again in MiXCR, with one record for every CDR3 protein. The repertoire holds around 130,000 distinct CDR3 sequences, about half seen once, with 2% to 3% in the top ten. The sequencing sample was made of sorted CD4+, CD8+, or CD8+CD57+ T cells (not recorded which) from PBMCs. These receptors were collected from a human donor in good health, serving as a control. CDR3s include the opening cysteine and the closing phenylalanine or tryptophan. The D gene is left open where the match is weak. The size field is filled for only some rows; it gives once, few, many or a size class.

V gene	clone size	J gene	D gene	CDR3 DNA	CDR3 protein
TRBV20-1	.	TRBJ2-7	.	TGCAGTGCGGTACTGGGTAGGGGCCACTACGAGCAGTACTTC	CSAVLGRGHYEQYF
TRBV24-1	few	TRBJ2-3	TRBD2	TGTGCCACCAGCCGTGGGGGGGACACAGATACGCAGTATTTT	CATSRGGDTDTQYF
TRBV7-9	once	TRBJ2-5	.	TGTGCCAGCAGCTTACCTTCGGCAGGGCTCCAAGAGACCCAGTACTTC	CASSLPSAGLQETQYF
TRBV7-2	many	TRBJ2-3	.	TGTGCCAGCAGGCCGCCGGGTGGGCGATATACGCAGTATTTT	CASRPPGGRYTQYF
TRBV20-1	many	TRBJ2-3	TRBD1	TGCAGTGCGTCCGGGACAGGGGGCGGACGCACAGATACGCAGTATTTT	CSASGTGGGRTDTQYF
TRBV29-1	few	TRBJ2-3	.	TGCAGCGTTGAAGCGTTGACTAGCACAGATACGCAGTATTTT	CSVEALTSTDTQYF
TRBV7-6	.	TRBJ1-2	.	TGTGCCAGCGGGGGGACGAACTATGGCTACACCTTC	CASGGTNYGYTF
TRBV29-1	.	TRBJ1-1	.	TGCAGCGTTGCCTGGGGAAACACTGAAGCTTTCTTT	CSVAWGNTEAFF
TRBV29-1	few	TRBJ2-7	.	TGCAGCGTTGAAGCAGGGGACACTTCCTACGAGCAGTACTTC	CSVEAGDTSYEQYF
TRBV24-1	.	TRBJ2-1	TRBD2	TGTGCCACCAGTGTTGGGGGAGGGCCTTACAATGAGCAGTTCTTC	CATSVGGGPYNEQFF
TRBV24-1	.	TRBJ2-1	TRBD2	TGTGCCACCAGTGTAGCGGGAGGGCGAGATGAGCAGTTCTTC	CATSVAGGRDEQFF
TRBV27	few	TRBJ1-1	TRBD1	TGTGCCAGCAGTCCCGGACAGGGCTGGCTGGACACTGAAGCTTTCTTT	CASSPGQGWLDTEAFF
TRBV19	.	TRBJ2-7	.	TGTGCCAGCACCCTCTTCGCCGAGCAGTACTTC	CASTLFAEQYF
TRBV7-2	.	TRBJ1-2	TRBD1	TGTGCCAGCAGCTTGGGGACAGGGGAGAACTATGGCTACACCTTC	CASSLGTGENYGYTF
TRBV5-4	many	TRBJ2-3	.	TGTGCCAGCAGCTTGGCCCAGGGTAGGGGGGCCTACCGCACAGATACGCAGTATTTT	CASSLAQGRGAYRTDTQYF
TRBV4-3	once	TRBJ1-4	.	TGCGCCAGCAGCCGGACAGTTAATGAAAAACTGTTTTTT	CASSRTVNEKLFF
TRBV20-1	.	TRBJ1-1	.	TGCAGTGCTAGAGAAAGGGATACTGAAGCTTTCTTT	CSARERDTEAFF
TRBV3-1	.	TRBJ2-2	.	TGTGCCAGCAGCCCAAGAGGTCAGGGGAACACCGGGGAGCTGTTTTTT	CASSPRGQGNTGELFF
TRBV5-4	many	TRBJ2-3	TRBD2	TGTGCCAGCAGCTTGGGTTGGGCCCGGGAGGCGACAGATACGCAGTATTTT	CASSLGWAREATDTQYF
TRBV2	.	TRBJ1-2	TRBD1	TGTGCCAGCCGACAGGGTGGAGGCTACACCTTC	CASRQGGGYTF
TRBV2	.	TRBJ1-2	TRBD1	TGTGCCAGCAGTGACGGGACAGCAAACTATGGCTACACCTTC	CASSDGTANYGYTF
TRBV9	.	TRBJ1-3	.	TGTGCCAGCAGTGCCAATGGAAACACCATATATTTT	CASSANGNTIYF
TRBV24-1	few	TRBJ2-7	.	TGTGCCACCAGTCCTACAGGGTACGGCGAGCAGTACTTC	CATSPTGYGEQYF
TRBV6-1	.	TRBJ2-7	.	TGTGCCAGCAGGCCATACAGGGGCGGGAGCTCCTACGAGCAGTACTTC	CASRPYRGGSSYEQYF
TRBV7-8	.	TRBJ2-5	TRBD2	TGTGCCAGCAGCTCAAACCTAGCGGCCCAAGAGACCCAGTACTTC	CASSSNLAAQETQYF
TRBV2	.	TRBJ1-4	.	TGTGCCAGCAGTGAAGATCAGGAGGGTGAAAAACTGTTTTTT	CASSEDQEGEKLFF
TRBV7-9	many	TRBJ2-4	.	TGTGCCAGCAGCTTGGTTGCCTTCGACATTCAGTACTTC	CASSLVAFDIQYF
TRBV15	once	TRBJ2-1	TRBD1	TGTGCCACCAGCAGGGGACAGGGGGGACCCACCGAGCAGTTCTTC	CATSRGQGGPTEQFF